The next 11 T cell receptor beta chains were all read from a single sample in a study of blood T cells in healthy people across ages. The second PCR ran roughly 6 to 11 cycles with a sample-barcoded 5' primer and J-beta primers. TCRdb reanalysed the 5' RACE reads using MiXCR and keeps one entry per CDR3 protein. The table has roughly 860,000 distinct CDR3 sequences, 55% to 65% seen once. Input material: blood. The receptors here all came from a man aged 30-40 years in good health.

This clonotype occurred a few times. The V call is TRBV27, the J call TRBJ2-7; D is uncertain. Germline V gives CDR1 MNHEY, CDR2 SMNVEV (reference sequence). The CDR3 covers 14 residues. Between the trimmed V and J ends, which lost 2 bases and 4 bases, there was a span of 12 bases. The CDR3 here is CASSLNLGPYEQYF. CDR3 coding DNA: TGTGCCAGCAGTTTAAACCTAGGGCCTTACGAGCAGTACTTC.

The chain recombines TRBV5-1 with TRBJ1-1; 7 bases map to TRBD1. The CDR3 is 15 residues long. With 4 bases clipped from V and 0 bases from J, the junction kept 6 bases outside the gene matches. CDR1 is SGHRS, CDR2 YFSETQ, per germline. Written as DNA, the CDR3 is TGCGCCAGCAGCCCGACAGGGATCATGAACACTGAAGCTTTCTTT. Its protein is CASSPTGIMNTEAFF.

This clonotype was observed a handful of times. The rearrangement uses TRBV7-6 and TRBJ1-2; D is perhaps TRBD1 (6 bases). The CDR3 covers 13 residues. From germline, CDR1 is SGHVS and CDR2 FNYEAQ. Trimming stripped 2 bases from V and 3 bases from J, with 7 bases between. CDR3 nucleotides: TGTGCCAGCAGCTTAAGACAGGACTATGGCTACACCTTC. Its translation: CASSLRQDYGYTF.

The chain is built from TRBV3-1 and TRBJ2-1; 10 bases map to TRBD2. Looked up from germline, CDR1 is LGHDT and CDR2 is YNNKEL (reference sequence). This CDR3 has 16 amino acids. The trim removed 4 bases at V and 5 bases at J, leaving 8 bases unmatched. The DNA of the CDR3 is TGTGCCAGCAGCCGCCGGACTAGCGGTGTAAACAATGAGCAGTTCTTC. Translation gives CASSRRTSGVNNEQFF.

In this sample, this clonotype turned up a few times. Written as DNA, the CDR3 is TGTGCCAGCAGTGGACCAGAGTACAATGAGCAGTTCTTC. Its translation is CASSGPEYNEQFF. The rearrangement joins TRBV3-1 to TRBJ2-1, with unresolved D. Germline assignment: CDR1 LGHDT and CDR2 YNNKEL (reference sequence). This CDR3 has 13 residues. Deletions cut 6 bases from V and 4 bases from J, with 10 bases between.

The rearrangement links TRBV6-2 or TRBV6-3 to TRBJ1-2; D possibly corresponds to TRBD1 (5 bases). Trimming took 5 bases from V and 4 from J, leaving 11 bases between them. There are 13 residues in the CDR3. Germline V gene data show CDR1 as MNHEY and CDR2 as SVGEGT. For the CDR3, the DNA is TGTGCCAGCAGTGAGCCCAGGGTCTATGGCTACACCTTC. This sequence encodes CASSEPRVYGYTF.

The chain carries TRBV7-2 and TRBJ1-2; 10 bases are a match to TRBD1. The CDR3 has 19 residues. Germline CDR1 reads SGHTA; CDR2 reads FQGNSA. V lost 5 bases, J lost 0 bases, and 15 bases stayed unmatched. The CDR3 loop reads CASSTMTGGRLNANYGYTF. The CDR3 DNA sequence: TGTGCCAGCAGCACCATGACAGGGGGCCGACTCAACGCTAACTATGGCTACACCTTC. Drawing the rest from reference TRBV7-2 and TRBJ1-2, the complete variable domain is GAGVSQSPSNKVTEKGKDVELRCDPISGHTALYWYRQSLGQGLEFLIYFQGNSAPDKSGLPSDRFSAERTGGSVSTLTIQRTQQEDSAVYLCASSTMTGGRLNANYGYTFGSGTRLTVV.

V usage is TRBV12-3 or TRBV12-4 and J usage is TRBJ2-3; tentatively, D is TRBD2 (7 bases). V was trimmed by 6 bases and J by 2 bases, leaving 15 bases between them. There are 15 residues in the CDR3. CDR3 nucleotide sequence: TGTGCCAGCAGCCCCTGGGGGGGGCCCACAGATACGCAGTATTTT. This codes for CASSPWGGPTDTQYF.

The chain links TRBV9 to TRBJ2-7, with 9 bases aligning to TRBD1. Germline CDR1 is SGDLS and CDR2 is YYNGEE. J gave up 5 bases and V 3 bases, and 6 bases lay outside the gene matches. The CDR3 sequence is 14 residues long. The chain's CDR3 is CASSASGTGNEQYF. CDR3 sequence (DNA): TGTGCCAGCAGCGCCTCCGGGACAGGGAACGAGCAGTACTTC. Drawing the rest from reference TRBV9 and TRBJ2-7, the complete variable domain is DSGVTQTPKHLITATGQRVTLRCSPRSGDLSVYWYQQSLDQGLQFLIQYYNGEERAKGNILERFSAQQFPDLHSELNLSSLELGDSALYFCASSASGTGNEQYFGPGTRLTVT.

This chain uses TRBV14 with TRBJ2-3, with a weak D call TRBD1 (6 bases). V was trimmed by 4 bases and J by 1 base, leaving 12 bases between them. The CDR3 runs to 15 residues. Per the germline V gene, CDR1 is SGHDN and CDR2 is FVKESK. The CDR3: CASSLMDSRTDTQYF. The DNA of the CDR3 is TGTGCCAGCAGCCTTATGGACAGTCGCACAGATACGCAGTATTTT.

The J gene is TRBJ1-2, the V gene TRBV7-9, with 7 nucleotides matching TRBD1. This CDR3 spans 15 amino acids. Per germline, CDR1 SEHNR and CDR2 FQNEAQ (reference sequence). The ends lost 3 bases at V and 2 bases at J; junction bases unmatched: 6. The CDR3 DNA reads TGTGCCAGCAGCTTCAACCTGGGACAGAACTATGGCTACACCTTC. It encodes CASSFNLGQNYGYTF.